The 9 T cell receptor beta chains below come from one sample, sequenced in a study of monozygotic twins with cystic fibrosis. Here immunoSEQ multiplex PCR was the method, and the copy in TCRdb shows in-frame clones only, minus some. This sample has tens of thousands of clones, with over 60% found just once. The sequenced material came from blood. The receptors were sampled from a girl aged 10 to 17 with cystic fibrosis.

CDR3 amino acids: CASRMATGYEQYV. The CDR3 DNA reads TGTGCCAGCAGGATGGCTACGGGTTACGAGCAGTACGTC. This chain links TRBV6-6 with TRBJ2-7; D is unresolved. Germline CDR1 reads MNHNY; CDR2 reads SVGAGI (reference sequence). Deletions cut 6 bases from V and 4 bases from J, with 13 bases between. This CDR3 spans 13 amino acids.

This clone was seen once. J is TRBJ2-3 and V is TRBV5-1, with 9 nucleotides matching TRBD2. CDR1 is SGHRS and CDR2 is YFSETQ in the germline V gene. This CDR3 is 15 amino acids long. Losses at the gene ends were 4 bases for V and 4 bases for J; bases not matched to a gene: 7. The CDR3 is CASSVGLAVADTQYF. CDR3 nucleotide sequence: TGCGCCAGCAGCGTGGGACTAGCTGTGGCAGATACGCAGTATTTT. The variable domain in full, completed from reference TRBV5-1 and TRBJ2-3, reads KAGVTQTPRYLIKTRGQQVTLSCSPISGHRSVSWYQQTPGQGLQFLFEYFSETQRNKGNFPGRFSGRQFSNSRSEMNVSTLELGDSALYLCASSVGLAVADTQYFGPGTRLTVL.

The rearrangement links TRBV6-5 to TRBJ1-5; TRBD1 aligns across 9 bases. Looked up from germline, CDR1 is MNHEY and CDR2 is SVGAGI. J gave up 3 bases and V 5 bases, and 5 bases lay outside the gene matches. The CDR3 has 15 residues. CDR3: CASSPTGGLNQPQHF. The CDR3, as DNA: TGTGCCAGCAGTCCTACAGGGGGCCTCAATCAGCCCCAGCATTTT.

The chain has TRBV29-1 and TRBJ2-1; tentatively, D is TRBD1 (6 bases). This CDR3 contains 14 residues. Germline V gene sequence: CDR1 SQVTM, CDR2 ANQGSEA. Trimming cost V 4 bases and J 6 bases, with 16 bases left between them. This CDR3 reads CSVAPRVGGNEQFF. In DNA form, the CDR3 reads TGCAGCGTTGCCCCCCGGGTAGGGGGCAATGAGCAGTTCTTC.

The V gene is TRBV11-2, the J gene TRBJ1-2; 8 positions match TRBD1. Per germline, CDR1 SGHAT and CDR2 FQNNGV. V shed 4 bases and J 8 bases; nucleotides not matched to a gene: 9. The CDR3 covers 14 residues. The CDR3 nucleotides are TGTGCCAGCAGCTCCGTCCAGGGGGCGCGCGGCTACACCTTC. It codes for CASSSVQGARGYTF.

The genes are TRBV19 and TRBJ2-5, with unresolved D. CDR1 is LNHDA, CDR2 SQIVND, per germline (reference sequence). Trimming pared 1 base from V and 5 bases from J, leaving 14 bases between. The CDR3 has 15 amino acids. CDR3 sequence reads: CASSIGYMAWETQYF. The CDR3 DNA is TGTGCCAGTAGTATAGGGTACATGGCTTGGGAGACCCAGTACTTC.

This chain uses TRBV9 with TRBJ2-5; TRBD2 might be the D (5 bases). CDR3 length: 14 residues. Looked up from germline, CDR1 is SGDLS and CDR2 is YYNGEE. V gave up 3 bases and J gave up 1 base, with 10 bases separating them. The CDR3 DNA follows: TGTGCCAGCAGCGGCACCGGGGTCCAAGAGACCCAGTACTTC. Its translation is CASSGTGVQETQYF.

This rearrangement joins TRBV29-1 to TRBJ2-1; D not certain. The V end was cut by 5 bases, the J end by 7 bases, with 6 bases between. Per germline, CDR1 SQVTM and CDR2 ANQGSEA. The CDR3 covers 10 residues. CDR3 sequence (DNA): TGCAGCGTTTCCGGAAATGAGCAGTTCTTC. Residues: CSVSGNEQFF.

This clone was seen only a few times. J is TRBJ2-1 and V is TRBV7-3, with 9 bases matching TRBD1. There are 15 residues in the CDR3. CDR1 and CDR2 (germline): SGHTA, FQGTGA. Trimming took 5 bases from V and 7 from J; bases not matched to a gene: 9. Here the CDR3 DNA reads TGTGCCAGCAGCCTTAGAACAGGGGGCCAGAATGAGCAGTTCTTC. Translating gives CASSLRTGGQNEQFF. Full variable domain (missing parts from reference TRBV7-3 and TRBJ2-1): GAGVSQTPSNKVTEKGKYVELRCDPISGHTALYWYRQSLGQGPEFLIYFQGTGAADDSGLPNDRFFAVRPEGSVSTLKIQRTERGDSAVYLCASSLRTGGQNEQFFGPGTRLTVL.